The present T cell receptor beta chain was sequenced within a study of T cells in Graves' hyperthyroidism and ophthalmopathy. The CDR3 length is 15 residues. The germline V gene has CDR1 LGHDT and CDR2 YNNKEL (reference sequence). Trimming took off 5 bases at V and 7 bases at J, with 21 bases between the two ends. TCR beta CDR3 region amplification was performed from RNA transcripts. In the first-round RT-PCR of the TCR CDR3, the HTBI primer set was used. MiXCR was run by TCRdb on the multiplex PCR reads, yielding one entry per CDR3 protein. The repertoire consists of fewer than 450,000 distinct CDR3 sequences, with about a sixth occurring once and the leading ten covering almost 35%.

Material: blood. The chain is built from TRBV3-1 and TRBJ2-7, with D perhaps TRBD2 (5 bases). This sequence was found in a woman aged 25 to 39 with Graves' hyperthyroidism that later progressed to Graves' ophthalmopathy. The CDR3 loop reads CASSRTGGGFREQYF. The CDR3, as DNA: TGTGCCAGCAGCAGAACCGGAGGCGGTTTCAGGGAGCAGTACTTC.